The rows below give T cell receptor beta chains drawn from one sample of a study of T-cell memory formation after mild COVID-19. MiXCR, applied by TCRdb to the 5' RACE reads, yields one record per CDR3 protein. The sample comprises 120,000 to 150,000 distinct CDR3 sequences, 6% to 7% of which are singletons, and 2% to 2.5% rests with the top ten. Input material: PBMCs or a T cell subset sorted from them (not recorded which). Receptor source: an adult woman who had mild COVID-19 (a few samples of this study predate the infection). Cell type and time point are not known. Both conserved end residues are trimmed from each CDR3. The size of a clone is reported for some rows only, either as once, few or many, or as a class for expanded clones.

V gene | clone size | CDR3 protein
TRBV12-3/TRBV12-4 | . | ASRVGARDTEAF
TRBV4-3 | few | ASSQGGSYTDTQY
TRBV20-1 | few | SARDMVMNTEAF
TRBV30 | few | AWTPGTGRGNTIY
TRBV6-1 | few | ASILDSNQPQH
TRBV5-1 | many | ASSSGQGHTGELF
TRBV6-2/TRBV6-3 | few | ASSPLAGGPEQY
TRBV18 | . | ASSPPNSPYEQY
TRBV20-1 | few | SASNAVTSTDTQY
TRBV7-3 | few | ASSRDSTYNEQF
TRBV18 | many | ASSPNRADTQY
TRBV4-1 | few | ASSYRAGTSGGPNTGELF
TRBV12-3/TRBV12-4 | many | ASSSMTGGSWPQH
TRBV6-2/TRBV6-3 | many | ASSYWETVNEQY
TRBV4-2 | few | ASSQDGGPPADTQY
TRBV5-4 | few | ASSLDVAGGPYEQY
TRBV7-2 | many | ASSTSGRASYEQY
TRBV29-1 | . | SVERGVNTGELF
TRBV11-2 | . | ASSTRTSGVSSYNEQF
TRBV7-6 | . | ASSLAGGSLSYEQY
TRBV5-1 | few | ASSLAPARDASYEQY
TRBV7-9 | many | ASSPSAYAYNEQF
TRBV24-1 | few | ATSDPLKYEQY
TRBV7-3 | . | ASSPTGGTEAF
TRBV29-1 | many | SVGGRTGELF
TRBV7-6 | many | ASSINNEQF
TRBV5-1 | many | ASSPRDKGYEQY
TRBV6-5 | many | ASKGNTVTDTQY
TRBV5-8 | . | ASSLERGRTEAF
TRBV6-5 | . | ASSLSGRAADTQY
TRBV14 | few | ASSQATNMNTEAF
TRBV20-1 | few | SATRGLRVGYT
TRBV5-4 | . | ASSIDISYEQY
TRBV18 | . | ASSPLAGGNTEAF
TRBV5-1 | few | ASRWETGGHTEAF
TRBV12-3/TRBV12-4 | many | ATPAYTDNPPYEQY
TRBV12-3/TRBV12-4 | . | ASLGGGNTEAF
TRBV12-5 | many | ASGYPGASS
TRBV20-1 | . | SASTSGRSPETQY
TRBV11-1 | many | ASSPPGLEGGDEQF
TRBV20-1 | few | SARLRGVAGELAKNIQY
TRBV18 | . | ASSLQSGGSNTEAF
TRBV12-3/TRBV12-4 | many | ASSFQTGGTYNEQF
TRBV2 | few | ASRGPEYSNQPQH
TRBV3-1 | many | ASSASGIEEQY